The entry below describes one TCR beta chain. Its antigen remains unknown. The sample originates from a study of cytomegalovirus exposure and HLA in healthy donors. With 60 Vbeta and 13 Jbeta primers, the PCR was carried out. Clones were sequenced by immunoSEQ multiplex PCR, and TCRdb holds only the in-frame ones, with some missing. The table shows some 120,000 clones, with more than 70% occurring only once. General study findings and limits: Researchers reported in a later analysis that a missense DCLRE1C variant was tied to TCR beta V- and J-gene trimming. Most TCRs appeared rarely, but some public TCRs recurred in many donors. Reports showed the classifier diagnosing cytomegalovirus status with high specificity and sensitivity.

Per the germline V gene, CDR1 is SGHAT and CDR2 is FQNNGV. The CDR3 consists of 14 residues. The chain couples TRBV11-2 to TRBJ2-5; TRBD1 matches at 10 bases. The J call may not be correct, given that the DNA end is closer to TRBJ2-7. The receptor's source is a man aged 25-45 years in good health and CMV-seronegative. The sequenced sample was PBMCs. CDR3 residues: CASSPGQGFHEQYF. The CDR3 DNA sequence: TGTGCCAGCAGCCCGGGACAGGGGTTCCACGAGCAGTACTTC.